One T cell receptor (beta chain) is described in this entry. Its antigen is unidentified. Donors underwent one heparinised blood draw, around 120 mL on average. This record belongs to a study of beta chain features in type 1 diabetes. Whole-study context: On cell yields, gender and age, patients and healthy donors were similar. Study-wide findings and caveats: VDJ junctions sequenced from type 1 diabetes patients showed fewer insertions and more deletions. cDNA-based sequencing might over-represent cells highly expressing TCR.

What was sequenced were expressed TCRB transcripts, since all of the isolated RNA had been reverse transcribed. Sequenced by immunoSEQ multiplex PCR; TCRdb stores in-frame clones only, minus some. The sample records around 400,000 clones, roughly 12% being singletons. The TCR sequence derives from a man aged 18 to 30 in good health. Input material: naive CD4+ T cells from blood.

The CDR3 DNA sequence: TGTGCCAGCAGTTACGGCGTAGGGGGCGATGGCTACACCTTC. This sequence encodes CASSYGVGGDGYTF. The V and J genes are TRBV6-5 and TRBJ1-2, with 7 nucleotides matching TRBD1. The CDR3 has 14 amino acids. Germline CDR1 reads MNHEY; CDR2 reads SVGAGI. Trimming removed 2 bases from V and 6 bases from J; junction bases left unmatched: 6.